The rows below give T cell receptor beta chains drawn from one sample of a study of T cell repertoires in cytomegalovirus infection. MiXCR, run by TCRdb on the reads, gives a single entry per CDR3 protein. The sample lists under 800,000 distinct CDR3 sequences; approximately 24% were seen once. The sequenced material came from CD8+ T cells from PBMCs. The receptors derive from a human donor in good health (CMV status not recorded). Some clones in this sample may be carry-over from other donors' samples. Each CDR3 is given with its conserved first and last residue. Each record gives: J gene, D gene, V gene, clone size, CDR3 protein, CDR3 DNA. The D gene is left open where the match is weak. Clone size is given for some rows only: seen once, a few or many times, or a class if the clone is expanded.

>TRBJ2-3|NA|TRBV27|many
CASNPGQLPGTQYF
TGTGCCAGCAATCCAGGACAGCTACCCGGTACGCAGTATTTT
>TRBJ2-5|NA|TRBV7-2|many
CASSLFPGEETQYF
TGTGCCAGCAGCTTATTTCCGGGGGAAGAGACCCAGTACTTC
>TRBJ2-2|NA|TRBV9|NA
CASGLGPPFDTGELFF
TGTGCCAGCGGGTTAGGCCCTCCGTTCGACACCGGGGAGCTGTTTTTT
>TRBJ2-1|NA|TRBV20-1|NA
CSARVGFGPSSYNEQFF
TGCAGTGCTAGAGTTGGGTTCGGGCCGAGCTCCTACAATGAGCAGTTCTTC
>TRBJ1-6|NA|TRBV28|NA
CASSLSPNSPLHF
TGTGCCAGCAGTTTATCCCCCAATTCACCCCTCCACTTT
>TRBJ2-5|NA|TRBV18|NA
CASSEGQRKQETQYF
TGTGCCAGCTCAGAAGGACAGAGAAAACAAGAGACCCAGTACTTC
>TRBJ2-1|NA|TRBV29-1|NA
CSVDPQGGNEQFF
TGCAGCGTTGATCCACAGGGGGGGAATGAGCAGTTCTTC
>TRBJ1-1|NA|TRBV19|NA
CASSIDPLGTEAFF
TGTGCCAGTAGTATAGATCCGCTAGGCACTGAAGCTTTCTTT
>TRBJ2-2|NA|TRBV7-6|NA
CASSYTGEESGELFF
TGTGCCAGCAGCTATACAGGGGAGGAATCCGGGGAGCTGTTTTTT
>TRBJ2-3|TRBD2|TRBV7-8|many
CASSSPGTTFTDTQYF
TGTGCCAGCAGCTCCCCCGGGACTACGTTCACAGATACGCAGTATTTT
>TRBJ1-1|NA|TRBV7-9|NA
CASSLVNEAFF
TGTGCCAGCAGCTTAGTTAACGAAGCTTTCTTT
>TRBJ1-1|TRBD1|TRBV7-2|many
CASSARTGVTILEAFF
TGTGCCAGCAGCGCACGGACAGGGGTTACCATTTTAGAAGCTTTCTTT
>TRBJ1-1|NA|TRBV12-3/TRBV12-4|NA
CASSSPGAGNTEAFF
TGTGCCAGCAGTTCCCCAGGGGCGGGAAACACTGAAGCTTTCTTT
>TRBJ2-4|TRBD2|TRBV9|NA
CASSVESGGGAKNIQYF
TGTGCCAGCAGCGTTGAAAGCGGGGGGGGCGCCAAAAACATTCAGTACTTC
>TRBJ2-3|TRBD1|TRBV20-1|NA
CSANSGTASTDTQYF
TGCAGTGCTAATTCCGGGACAGCAAGCACAGATACGCAGTATTTT
>TRBJ2-1|NA|TRBV9|NA
CASSASFGFRRGIEQFF
TGTGCCAGCAGCGCATCCTTTGGCTTTCGACGCGGCATTGAGCAGTTCTTC
>TRBJ1-1|NA|TRBV19|many
CASSIMALNTEAFF
TGTGCCAGTAGTATAATGGCCCTGAACACTGAAGCTTTCTTT
>TRBJ2-1|NA|TRBV4-1|NA
CASSQDRQAFYNEQFF
TGCGCCAGCAGCCAAGATAGGCAGGCGTTTTACAATGAGCAGTTCTTC
>TRBJ2-1|TRBD2|TRBV20-1|NA
CSAAASGGIFMTSYNEQFF
TGCAGTGCTGCGGCTAGCGGGGGGATTTTCATGACCTCCTACAATGAGCAGTTCTTC
>TRBJ1-5|NA|TRBV4-2|NA
CASSQEQATDFNQPQHF
TGTGCCAGCAGCCAAGAACAGGCGACAGACTTTAATCAGCCCCAGCATTTT
>TRBJ2-3|TRBD2|TRBV19|few
CASSIRGGTADTQYF
TGTGCCAGTAGTATTCGGGGGGGCACGGCAGATACGCAGTATTTT
>TRBJ2-2|TRBD2|TRBV27|NA
CASSLPSGGATGELFF
TGTGCCAGCAGTCTGCCTAGCGGGGGGGCCACCGGGGAGCTGTTTTTT
>TRBJ1-6|NA|TRBV7-2|many
CASSTMGRNSYNSPLHF
TGTGCCAGCAGCACCATGGGCCGTAACTCCTATAATTCACCCCTCCACTTT
>TRBJ1-6|TRBD1|TRBV28|NA
CASSYRGANSPLHF
TGTGCCAGCAGCTACAGGGGCGCCAATTCACCCCTCCACTTT
>TRBJ1-5|TRBD1|TRBV28|NA
CASSLWGTVSDNQPQHF
TGTGCCAGCAGTTTATGGGGGACAGTGTCCGACAATCAGCCCCAGCATTTT
>TRBJ2-3|NA|TRBV12-3/TRBV12-4|few
CASSFEAGTDTQYF
TGTGCCAGCAGTTTCGAGGCAGGGACAGATACGCAGTATTTT
>TRBJ2-1|NA|TRBV4-2|once
CASSTHQDGEQFF
TGTGCCAGCAGCACCCACCAGGACGGTGAGCAGTTCTTC
>TRBJ2-5|NA|TRBV7-9|few
CASSLYRHYQETQYF
TGTGCCAGCAGCCTCTACCGGCACTACCAAGAGACCCAGTACTTC
>TRBJ2-7|NA|TRBV13|NA
CASSFSRPSYEQYF
TGTGCCAGCAGCTTTTCTAGGCCCTCCTACGAGCAGTACTTC
>TRBJ2-5|NA|TRBV2|NA
CASSEQQTQYF
TGTGCCAGCAGTGAGCAGCAGACCCAGTACTTC
>TRBJ1-3|TRBD1|TRBV7-8|many
CASSARQGTVGNTIYF
TGTGCCAGCAGCGCGCGACAGGGTACGGTGGGAAACACCATATATTTT
>TRBJ2-4|NA|TRBV28|few
CASSSVGVGSKNIQYF
TGTGCCAGCAGTTCCGTTGGGGTTGGGTCCAAAAACATTCAGTACTTC
>TRBJ2-1|NA|TRBV20-1|few
CSAREGGGEEFF
TGCAGTGCTAGAGAAGGAGGAGGGGAAGAGTTCTTC
>TRBJ1-1|NA|TRBV5-1|few
CASSLSGVGFDEAFF
TGCGCCAGCAGCTTGTCCGGGGTGGGGTTCGATGAAGCTTTCTTT
>TRBJ2-1|NA|TRBV7-2|many
CASSLAPRGGDEQFF
TGTGCCAGCAGCTTAGCGCCAAGGGGGGGGGATGAGCAGTTCTTC
>TRBJ2-3|TRBD1|TRBV6-5|many
CASSYSPIQGARGDTQYF
TGTGCCAGCAGTTACTCGCCCATACAGGGGGCGCGGGGAGATACGCAGTATTTT
>TRBJ1-2|NA|TRBV7-8|many
CASSPLDGANYGYTF
TGTGCCAGCAGCCCGTTGGACGGAGCTAACTATGGCTACACCTTC
>TRBJ1-2|NA|TRBV7-9|many
CASSLSLRAYGYTF
TGTGCCAGCAGCTTAAGCCTAAGGGCCTATGGCTACACCTTC
>TRBJ1-5|TRBD1|TRBV12-3/TRBV12-4|many
CASSFVVHRGTNQPQHF
TGTGCCAGCAGTTTTGTCGTTCACAGGGGGACCAATCAGCCCCAGCATTTT
>TRBJ2-2|NA|TRBV28|NA
CASSMDLGYNTGELFF
TGTGCCAGCAGTATGGATTTAGGGTATAACACCGGGGAGCTGTTTTTT
>TRBJ1-1|NA|TRBV12-3/TRBV12-4|many
CASSFLSLGSEAFF
TGTGCCAGCAGTTTTCTCAGTTTAGGGTCTGAAGCTTTCTTT
>TRBJ2-3|TRBD2|TRBV7-9|few
CASSLGEGPTDTQYF
TGTGCCAGCAGCTTAGGGGAGGGCCCGACAGATACGCAGTATTTT
>TRBJ2-1|NA|TRBV25-1|NA
CASSEFEGADEQFF
TGTGCCAGCAGTGAATTCGAAGGGGCCGATGAGCAGTTCTTC
>TRBJ2-5|TRBD1|TRBV14|NA
CASSLLDRGIRETQYF
TGTGCCAGCAGCCTCCTCGACAGGGGAATTCGGGAGACCCAGTACTTC
>TRBJ2-5|NA|TRBV7-9|many
CASSPIIRAQETQYF
TGTGCCAGCAGCCCGATCATTCGTGCCCAAGAGACCCAGTACTTC
>TRBJ2-1|TRBD1|TRBV7-2|many
CASRHGTGRNEQFF
TGTGCCAGCAGGCACGGGACAGGGAGAAATGAGCAGTTCTTC
>TRBJ2-7|TRBD1|TRBV7-2|NA
CASSLDGTGFTYEQYF
TGTGCCAGCAGCTTAGATGGGACAGGATTCACCTACGAGCAGTACTTC
>TRBJ2-5|TRBD1|TRBV7-9|many
CASSLADRVRETQYF
TGTGCCAGCAGCTTAGCCGACAGGGTCCGAGAGACCCAGTACTTC
>TRBJ2-1|NA|TRBV14|NA
CASSHEPPVLSYNEQFF
TGTGCCAGCAGCCATGAACCCCCCGTCCTAAGCTACAATGAGCAGTTCTTC
>TRBJ2-3|NA|TRBV7-9|few
CASKGSPNTDTQYF
TGTGCCAGCAAGGGGTCACCGAACACAGATACGCAGTATTTT